This is a list of T cell receptor beta chains from one sample in a study of T-cell memory formation after mild COVID-19. Each CDR3 protein is one row after TCRdb ran MiXCR on the 5' RACE reads. The table shows 200,000 to 300,000 distinct CDR3 sequences, with about a sixth occurring only once. Sequencing was carried out using PBMCs or a T cell subset sorted from them (not recorded which). The source of these receptors is a man aged 18 to 29 who had mild COVID-19 (a few samples of this study predate the infection). Cell type and time point are not known. Both conserved end residues are part of each CDR3. The D gene is left open where the match is weak. Clone size is stated in some rows and not others, as once, few, many or a class when expanded.

cdr3_nt | cdr3_aa | j_call | clone_size | d_call | v_call
TGTGCCAGCAGCCAAGATGTTGGAGAGACCCAGTACTTC | CASSQDVGETQYF | TRBJ2-5 | - | - | TRBV3-1
TGTGCCAGCAGTGAACAGGGGCCGGACACTGAAGCTTTCTTT | CASSEQGPDTEAFF | TRBJ1-1 | few | - | TRBV6-1
TGTGCCAGCAGCCAAGATGTGGAAACGGGCGAGCAGTACTTC | CASSQDVETGEQYF | TRBJ2-7 | few | - | TRBV4-2
TGTGCCAGCAGCGCAGGACACAGCAAAAACATTCAGTACTTC | CASSAGHSKNIQYF | TRBJ2-4 | many | - | TRBV9
TGTGCCAGCAGTTCTATCCTACGCACAGATACGCAGTATTTT | CASSSILRTDTQYF | TRBJ2-3 | few | - | TRBV12-3/TRBV12-4
TGTGCCAGCAGTTTCGTCGATCGGGAAAAACTGTTTTTT | CASSFVDREKLFF | TRBJ1-4 | - | - | TRBV12-3/TRBV12-4
TGTGCCAGCAGTTATCGGGACAGGCGGGTTGGACAGCCCCAGCATTTT | CASSYRDRRVGQPQHF | TRBJ1-5 | few | TRBD1 | TRBV6-6
TGCAGTGCTCCAAGAGCTAGCGGGGGAGAGACCCAGTACTTC | CSAPRASGGETQYF | TRBJ2-5 | - | TRBD2 | TRBV20-1
TGTGCCAGCAGCTTTGGGACAGGGCAAAAGACACCCCTCCACTTT | CASSFGTGQKTPLHF | TRBJ1-6 | - | TRBD1 | TRBV13
TGTGCCAGCAGCCCAATCCCGGACAGGGAGGCCTTC | CASSPIPDREAF | TRBJ2-1 | - | TRBD1 | TRBV7-9
TGTGCCAGCAACCCGACAGGCCCAGGGGAGCAGTTCTTC | CASNPTGPGEQFF | TRBJ2-1 | few | - | TRBV7-2
TGTGCCAGCAGCCGCACAGGGGGCGCGCTGTACGAGCAGTACTTC | CASSRTGGALYEQYF | TRBJ2-7 | - | TRBD1 | TRBV7-9
TGCAGTGCTAGGATTGGAGGGGGGAACCACTACGAGCAGTACTTC | CSARIGGGNHYEQYF | TRBJ2-7 | few | - | TRBV20-1
TGTTCCAGCTCACTTTCCGCCGGGGAGCTGTTTTTT | CSSSLSAGELFF | TRBJ2-2 | - | - | TRBV18
TGTGCCAGCAGCTTGAATCAGGGGATTGGGTACGAGCAGTACTTC | CASSLNQGIGYEQYF | TRBJ2-7 | - | - | TRBV7-6
TGCAGTGCTAGTGCAGGGACCACTGAAGCTTTCTTT | CSASAGTTEAFF | TRBJ1-1 | - | - | TRBV20-1
TGCAGTGCGACCACCCGACAGAGCAATCAGCCCCAGCATTTT | CSATTRQSNQPQHF | TRBJ1-5 | few | - | TRBV20-1
TGCGCCAGCAGCTTGGGCGGGGGAGAAGATACGCAGTATTTT | CASSLGGGEDTQYF | TRBJ2-3 | few | TRBD2 | TRBV5-1